Presented here are 11 T cell receptor beta chains from one specimen sequenced in a study of human T cells and chemical hapten exposure. In TCRdb, the RACE reads were re-called with MiXCR into one record per CDR3 protein. The sample has under 450,000 distinct CDR3 sequences; roughly 5% are singletons. Time point in this sample: patch test 1, 2 weeks after DPC sensitization. Treatment denoted: therapeutic diphenylcyclopropenone sensitization with weekly scalp DPC. Here the sequenced sample was whole blood, taken in connection with sensitization to the hapten diphenylcyclopropenone (DPC). The receptors originated from a woman aged 50 to 65 with alopecia areata. Some clones in this sample may be carry-over from other donors' samples.

This rearrangement joins TRBV28 to TRBJ1-5; no firm D call. The CDR3 contains 14 residues. Germline loops: CDR1 MDHEN, CDR2 SYDVKM. The V end lost 7 bases, the J end lost 8 bases, and 18 bases lay between the germline ends. CDR3: CASNSDRGRKPQHF. The CDR3 DNA reads as TGTGCCAGCAACTCGGACCGCGGGAGGAAGCCCCAGCATTTT.

This clonotype has ten or more counts. The V gene is TRBV5-1, the J gene TRBJ2-7; the D gene is possibly TRBD2 (5 bases). Germline V gene sequence: CDR1 SGHRS, CDR2 YFSETQ. The CDR3 loop spans 14 amino acids. The V and J ends lost 5 bases and 3 bases respectively, with 15 bases between them. The CDR3 spells CASSPSRGRYEQYF. CDR3 nucleotide sequence: TGCGCCAGCAGTCCCTCCCGGGGTCGCTACGAGCAGTACTTC.

This clonotype showed up many times. The chain joins TRBV6-5 to TRBJ1-1, with unresolved D. The germline CDR1 and CDR2 sequences are MNHEY and SVGAGI. The CDR3 has 15 residues. V lost 7 bases and J 1 base, leaving 16 bases between the germline ends. The CDR3 sequence is CASNKGGRWNTEAFF. The CDR3 region has the DNA TGTGCCAGCAATAAGGGAGGGCGGTGGAACACTGAAGCTTTCTTT.

This rearrangement joins TRBV10-3 to TRBJ2-3; TRBD2 matches at 8 bases. In germline, CDR1 is ENHRY, CDR2 SYGVKD. Trimming cost V 4 bases and J 5 bases; bases outside gene matches: 14. The CDR3 sequence is 17 residues long. CDR3 sequence (DNA): TGTGCCATCAGTGGGGACGAACTAGCGGAGGTAGGAGATACGCAGTATTTT. Protein product: CAISGDELAEVGDTQYF.

In its sample, this clonotype was seen a few times. This chain joins TRBV4-2 and TRBJ1-6; D gene ambiguous. Trimming pared 1 base from V and 6 bases from J, leaving 4 bases between. The CDR3 has 13 amino acids. Germline-derived CDR1 and CDR2 are LGHNA and YNFKEQ. CDR3 region: CASSQVPNSPLHF. The CDR3 nucleotides read TGTGCCAGCAGCCAAGTCCCTAATTCACCCCTCCACTTT.

This clonotype has more than one count but fewer than ten. The chain has TRBV12-3 or TRBV12-4 and TRBJ1-5; D may be TRBD1 (6 bases). The CDR3 sequence is 14 residues long. The V and J ends lost 3 bases and 5 bases respectively, with 11 bases between them. CDR3 bases: TGTGCCAGCAGTTTGGGGGGGCCCCATCAGCCCCAGCATTTT. It encodes CASSLGGPHQPQHF.

Ten or more counts support this clonotype. The chain uses TRBV28 and TRBJ1-5; D may be TRBD1 (5 bases). CDR3 length: 14 amino acids. The V end lost 5 bases, the J end lost 7 bases, and 15 bases lay between the germline ends. Germline V gene sequence: CDR1 MDHEN, CDR2 SYDVKM. The CDR3 protein is CASSEGQGSQPQHF. The CDR3 coding sequence is TGTGCCAGCAGTGAAGGGCAGGGTTCGCAGCCCCAGCATTTT.

The chain employs TRBV5-1 and TRBJ1-2; D may be TRBD1 (6 bases). CDR1 is SGHRS and CDR2 is YFSETQ in the germline V gene. The CDR3 is 14 amino acids. Trimming took 4 bases from V and 6 from J, leaving 16 bases between them. The CDR3 DNA follows: TGCGCCAGCAGCACCGGGGGGCGAGGCGATGGCTACACCTTC. Its protein product is CASSTGGRGDGYTF.

This clonotype was seen ten or more times. The chain joins TRBV7-2 to TRBJ2-1, with 14 bases fitting TRBD2. From germline, CDR1 is SGHTA and CDR2 FQGNSA. The CDR3 length is 15 residues. Trimming at V came to 6 bases and at J to 6 bases, leaving 4 bases not matched to a gene. The CDR3 sequence is CASRMTSGGANEQFF. CDR3 bases: TGTGCCAGCAGGATGACTAGCGGGGGGGCCAATGAGCAGTTCTTC.

Ten or more counts support this clonotype. The J gene is TRBJ1-1, the V gene TRBV7-9; TRBD1 aligns across 10 bases. Germline V gives CDR1 SEHNR, CDR2 FQNEAQ (reference sequence). V was pared by 5 bases and J by 5 bases, with 5 bases of the junction left unmatched. CDR3 length equals 14 residues. DNA for the CDR3: TGTGCCAGCAGCCTAGGACAGGGGGAAACTGAAGCTTTCTTT. Residues: CASSLGQGETEAFF.

This clonotype has only a few counts. The chain is built from TRBV19 and TRBJ1-5; D not resolved. The CDR3 spans 15 residues. CDR1 and CDR2 from the germline V gene are LNHDA and SQIVND (reference sequence). V dropped 4 bases and J dropped 2 bases, with 12 bases sitting between them. CDR3 in amino acids: CASSTEGWGNQPQHF. The CDR3 coding sequence is TGTGCCAGTAGTACAGAGGGTTGGGGCAATCAGCCCCAGCATTTT.